This TCR beta chain originates from a study of T cells in Graves' hyperthyroidism and ophthalmopathy. Study in general: Before treatment of any kind, peripheral blood was taken at initial diagnosis.

CDR1 and CDR2 (germline): SGHAT, FQNNGV. V was pared by 5 bases and J by 5 bases, with 7 bases of the junction left unmatched. The CDR3 consists of 16 residues. Criteria for exclusion of patients were uncontrolled infection, other autoimmune disease, pregnancy or lactation. Isolation of PBMCs was performed on approximately 10 ml fresh peripheral blood. Regarding the study as a whole: Patients with ophthalmopathy were separated from those with stable hyperthyroidism by a 13 V-J model.

RNA transcripts were the template for amplifying TCR beta CDR3 regions. The HTBI primer set served for first-round RT-PCR of the TCR CDR3. In TCRdb, the multiplex PCR reads were re-called with MiXCR into one record per CDR3 protein. This sample carries over 400,000 distinct CDR3 sequences, approximately 15% of them seen once, and the ten largest clones take under 15%. On this clonotype: Its matching antigen is unknown.

This receptor was obtained from a man aged 18 to 30 with Graves' ophthalmopathy. This rearrangement joins TRBV11-2 to TRBJ2-1, with 12 bases that match TRBD2. The sequencing input was blood. The CDR3 nucleotides are TGTGCCAGCAGCCTGGGACTAGCGGGCTTTAACAATGAGCAGTTCTTC. Translated: CASSLGLAGFNNEQFF.